This TCR beta chain was sequenced in a study of cytomegalovirus exposure and HLA in healthy donors. PCR employed 60 Vbeta and 13 Jbeta primers. Libraries were prepared by immunoSEQ multiplex PCR; TCRdb keeps only in-frame clonotypes and omits some of them. The sample yields 310,000 or so clones, about 90% seen once. Trimming removed 4 bases from V and 7 bases from J; junction bases left unmatched: 11. Germline CDR1 is MNHNS and CDR2 is SASEGT. This CDR3 region has 16 residues. This clone was detected only once. This clonotype was obtained from a woman aged 18-29 years in good health and CMV-seronegative. The rearrangement uses TRBV6-1 and TRBJ1-5; TRBD1 agrees at 9 bases. Sequenced: PBMCs. This CDR3 reads CASSGAAGTGHQPQHF. Here the CDR3 DNA reads TGTGCCAGCAGTGGGGCGGCCGGGACAGGGCACCAGCCCCAGCATTTT.